Reported below is one TCR beta chain. This clonotype appeared a few times. Its antigen is unknown. Base-call qualities are not available, and no considerably larger clone is one nucleotide away. Sequenced on an Illumina NovaSeq 6000. Using 5'RACE with constant-segment primers, TCRalpha and TCRbeta cDNA libraries were constructed, with sample barcodes and unique molecular identifiers added in the process. RNA was extracted from every sample with Trizol reagent. Library amplification was performed in two PCR steps, and a second sample barcode and Illumina TruSeq adapters were introduced in the second step. Libraries were sequenced on an Illumina NovaSeq with 2 x 150 bp paired-end reads. In the paper's pipeline: Demultiplexing of reads and collapsing into UMI-guided consensus sequences were performed with migec v1.2.7. Using mixcr v2.1.11, the UMI consensuses were aligned to TRA and TRB V and J templates and assembled into clonotypes. Clonotypes were classified as expanded or contracted when called significant by both edgeR and NoisET, with noise models trained on biological replicates. edgeR calls used a false discovery rate-adjusted p below 0.01 and a log2 fold-change threshold of 1. As an exploratory analysis of dynamics, PCA with hierarchical clustering was applied to max-normalized trajectories of the 1000 most abundant clonotypes. Each responding clone was given a CD4 or CD8 phenotype based on the CD4+ and CD8+ repertoires, which had been sequenced separately. The public reads were reanalyzed by TCRdb: fastp trimming at Q25, MiXCR alignment, in-frame beta chains only. Each record represents a unique CDR3 protein, reported with the most common genes and DNA among its rows. TCRdb, not the original authors, processed these V and J calls. The sample has some 120,000 distinct CDR3 sequences on record, about 15% of them singletons. The ten largest clonotypes hold approximately 5% of the sample.

PBMCs were isolated by Ficoll-Paque density gradient centrifugation. These data originate in a study of T-cell memory formation after mild COVID-19 (dated by TCRdb to about 2021). Notes on the research overall: Most TCR sequence clusters were specific to one of the two donors. Two young, previously healthy adult volunteers made up the cohort, one male and one female. Longitudinal TCRalpha and TCRbeta repertoire sequencing tracked T-cell clones expanding and contracting after mild COVID-19 in a couple of donors. Overall results and qualifications from the work: SARS-CoV-2 specificity was not confirmed for the second-wave clones peaking on day 37. Contracting CD4+ clones appeared mostly in the CM and EM memory subsets, whereas CD8+ clones were enriched in EMRA. Some responding clones were found in pre-infection memory, which suggests that pre-existing cross-reactive memory T cells took part in the SARS-CoV-2 response. The study included only two mild cases, and larger cohorts that include severe cases with pre-infection samples were judged to be necessary. Clones that contracted from day 15 to 85 showed balanced CD4/CD8 phenotypes, whereas a second wave of clones that expanded from day 15 to 37 leaned towards CD4+.

The receptor was derived from a man between 18 and 35 years old who had mild COVID-19 (a few samples of this study predate the infection). The sample titles of this study are shuffled in the database, so cell type and time point are left out; the donor was told from shared clones. Sequencing was carried out using PBMCs or a T cell subset sorted from them (not recorded which).

Here the CDR3 is given as CASSYSIQGNSPLHF. The DNA reads as follows: TGTGCCAGCAGTTACTCGATACAGGGTAATTCACCCCTCCACTTT. Here the chain combines TRBV6-5 and TRBJ1-6, with a weak D call of TRBD1 (6 bases match). Between the V and J ends, shortened by 0 bases and 6 bases respectively, the junction contains 9 bases. The germline V gene specifies MNHEY as CDR1 and SVGAGI as CDR2. The CDR3 runs 15 residues from the cysteine to the phenylalanine. The sequence is cut down to CDR3 DNA, 45 bases in frame from base 1.